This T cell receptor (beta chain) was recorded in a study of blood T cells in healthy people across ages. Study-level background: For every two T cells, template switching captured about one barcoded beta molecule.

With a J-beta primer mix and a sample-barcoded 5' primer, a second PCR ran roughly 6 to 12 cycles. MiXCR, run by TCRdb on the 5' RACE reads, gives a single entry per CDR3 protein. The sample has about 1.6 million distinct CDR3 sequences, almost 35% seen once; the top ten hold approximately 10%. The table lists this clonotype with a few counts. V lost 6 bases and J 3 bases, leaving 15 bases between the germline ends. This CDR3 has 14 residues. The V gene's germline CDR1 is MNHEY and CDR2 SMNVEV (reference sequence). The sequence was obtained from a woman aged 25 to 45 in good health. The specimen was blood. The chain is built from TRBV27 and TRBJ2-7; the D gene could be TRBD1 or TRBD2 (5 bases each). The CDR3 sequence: CASRIRDGNYEQYF. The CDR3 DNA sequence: TGTGCCAGCAGAATACGGGACGGGAACTACGAGCAGTACTTC.